This T cell receptor beta chain appears in the sequencing data of a study of blood T cell repertoires in COVID-19. Background on the study: The study drew acute and convalescent COVID-19 samples from the United States, Italy and Spain. PBMCs, B-cell-depleted T cells, or T cells provided the cDNA or gDNA that made up the material.

Looked up from germline, CDR1 is MNHEY and CDR2 is SVGAGI. Trimming took 6 bases from V and 8 from J; bases not matched to a gene: 4. This CDR3 is 13 amino acids long. TCRdb keeps only in-frame clones here, not all; method: immunoSEQ multiplex PCR. The data hold some 48,000 clones, with more than 75% observed a single time. The sample was peripheral blood. The chain is built from TRBV6-5 and TRBJ1-6; 7 bases fit TRBD1. This TCR came from an elderly woman with COVID-19, enrolled during active disease. The CDR3 nucleotides are TGTGCCAGCAGCCCGACAGGGTATTCACCCCTCCACTTT. Translation gives CASSPTGYSPLHF.